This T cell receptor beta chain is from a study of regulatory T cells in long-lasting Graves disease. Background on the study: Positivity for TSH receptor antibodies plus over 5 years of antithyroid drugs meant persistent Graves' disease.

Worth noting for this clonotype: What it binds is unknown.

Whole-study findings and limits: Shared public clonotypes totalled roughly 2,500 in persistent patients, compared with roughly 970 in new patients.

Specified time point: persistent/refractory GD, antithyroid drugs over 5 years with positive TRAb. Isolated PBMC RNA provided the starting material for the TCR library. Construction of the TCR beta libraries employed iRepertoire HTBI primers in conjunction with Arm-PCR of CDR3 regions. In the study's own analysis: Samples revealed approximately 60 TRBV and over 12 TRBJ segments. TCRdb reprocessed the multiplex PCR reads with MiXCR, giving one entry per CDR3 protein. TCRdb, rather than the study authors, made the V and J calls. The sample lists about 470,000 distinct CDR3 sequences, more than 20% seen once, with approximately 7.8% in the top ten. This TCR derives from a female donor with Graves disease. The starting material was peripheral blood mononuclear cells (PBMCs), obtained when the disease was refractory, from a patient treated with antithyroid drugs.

CDR3 in DNA: TGCGCCAGCAGGTTACACCAGGGAGGCGAGCAGTACTTC. Translating it yields CASRLHQGGEQYF. The rearrangement links TRBV5-1 to TRBJ2-7; D possibly corresponds to TRBD2 (6 bases). The CDR3 sequence is 13 residues long. Between the trimmed V and J ends, which lost 5 bases and 6 bases, there was a span of 15 bases. Germline assignment: CDR1 SGHRS and CDR2 YFSETQ.